This passage covers 15 T cell receptor beta chains from one sample sequenced in a study of identical twins. Via MiXCR, TCRdb re-called the 5' RACE reads, giving one row per CDR3 protein. The table has about 340,000 distinct CDR3 sequences, about 12% seen once; the top ten hold around 7.8%. The data were also submitted as part of a second study, on yellow fever vaccine responses in identical twins.

The specimen sequenced was CD8+ T cells sorted from blood. Source of these receptors: a young woman in good health.

The V and J genes are TRBV2 and TRBJ1-1; TRBD1 might be the D (6 bases). Germline-derived CDR1 and CDR2 are SNHLY and FYNNEI. V was clipped by 7 bases and J by 0 bases, with 24 bases between them. The CDR3 extends over 18 amino acids. DNA of the CDR3: TGTGCCAGCACTACCCGGAGGGACAATGGGGGGTTGAACACTGAAGCTTTCTTT. Protein product: CASTTRRDNGGLNTEAFF.

This clonotype has just a few counts. The chain recombines TRBV4-1 with TRBJ2-1; no definite D call. Germline V gene sequence: CDR1 MGHRA, CDR2 YSYEKL. The V and J ends lost 1 base and 6 bases respectively, with 13 bases between them. This CDR3 is 15 amino acids long. This CDR3 is CASSQVPLGPNEQFF. The CDR3 DNA reads TGCGCCAGCAGCCAAGTCCCCCTCGGCCCCAATGAGCAGTTCTTC.

This chain uses TRBV27 with TRBJ2-7; D could derive from TRBD1 or TRBD2 (5 bases each). The V gene lost 6 bases and the J gene lost 0 bases, with 12 bases spanning the gap. Germline loops: CDR1 MNHEY, CDR2 SMNVEV (reference sequence). There are 14 residues in the CDR3. The CDR3 sequence is CASSQGRGSYEQYF. The CDR3, as DNA: TGTGCCAGCAGCCAGGGACGGGGCTCCTACGAGCAGTACTTC.

This chain links TRBV6-2 or TRBV6-3 with TRBJ2-7; D is uncertain. V was shortened by 0 bases and J by 3 bases, with 6 bases between the two germline ends. The CDR3 extends over 13 amino acids. Germline CDR1 and CDR2: MNHEY and SVGEGT. The CDR3 DNA is TGTGCCAGCAGTTACTCCGAGAACTACGAGCAGTACTTC. Protein product: CASSYSENYEQYF.

The V call is TRBV4-1, the J call TRBJ2-2; D is possibly TRBD2 (5 bases). The germline CDR1 and CDR2 sequences are MGHRA and YSYEKL. Trimming stripped 1 base from V and 7 bases from J, with 10 bases between. The CDR3 is made up of 14 amino acids. This CDR3 is CASSQAAEGGELFF. In nucleotides, the CDR3 is TGCGCCAGCAGCCAAGCTGCTGAGGGCGGGGAGCTGTTTTTT.

This clonotype was recorded a few times. The chain is built from TRBV29-1 and TRBJ2-2; perhaps TRBD1 as D (5 bases). CDR3 length: 17 residues. Trimming shortened V by 0 bases and J by 0 bases, and 14 bases separated the two germline ends. Germline V gene sequence: CDR1 SQVTM, CDR2 ANQGSEA. The CDR3 sequence: CSVEDKGPSANTGELFF. Written as DNA, the CDR3 is TGCAGCGTTGAAGATAAGGGGCCCTCCGCGAACACCGGGGAGCTGTTTTTT.

The CDR3 sequence: CASSLSLGTVDYNEQFF. Here the CDR3 DNA reads TGTGCCAGCAGCCTCTCCCTCGGGACAGTCGACTACAATGAGCAGTTCTTC. The chain links TRBV13 to TRBJ2-1; 7 bases are shared with TRBD1. The CDR3 runs 17 residues. The germline V gene has CDR1 PRHDT and CDR2 FYEKMQ (reference sequence). Germline trimming cut 5 bases from V and 3 bases from J; bases unmatched to any gene: 13.

The table lists this clonotype with a few counts. The V gene is TRBV6-5, the J gene TRBJ2-5; D is uncertain. V lost 1 base and J 0 bases, leaving 6 bases between the germline ends. The CDR3 is made up of 14 amino acids. Germline V lookup: CDR1 MNHEY, CDR2 SVGAGI. This CDR3 is CASSYLGNQETQYF. For the CDR3, the DNA is TGTGCCAGCAGTTACTTGGGAAACCAAGAGACCCAGTACTTC.

This clonotype was counted a few times. The V gene is TRBV20-1, the J gene TRBJ2-5; D might be TRBD1 or TRBD2, each matching 5 bases. Per the germline V gene, CDR1 is DFQATT and CDR2 is SNEGSKA (reference sequence). V lost 4 bases and J lost 6, with 18 bases in between. This CDR3 comprises 14 residues. The CDR3 reads CSATRIRDPQTQYF. The CDR3 DNA sequence: TGCAGTGCTACTAGGATCAGGGACCCACAGACCCAGTACTTC.

This clonotype has more than one count but fewer than ten. This chain uses TRBV7-9 with TRBJ2-3; D is perhaps TRBD2 (5 bases). V was shortened by 1 base and J by 2 bases, with 10 bases between the two germline ends. The CDR3 extends over 15 amino acids. Germline CDR1 and CDR2: SEHNR and FQNEAQ (reference sequence). CDR3: CASSLGTGTTDTQYF. Written as DNA, the CDR3 is TGTGCCAGCAGCTTAGGAACGGGAACCACAGATACGCAGTATTTT.

The chain employs TRBV13 and TRBJ2-1, with D uncertain. This CDR3 comprises 15 residues. Germline CDR1 reads PRHDT; CDR2 reads FYEKMQ (reference sequence). The ends were cut back, 2 bases at V and 5 bases at J, with 13 bases in the middle. The CDR3 reads CASSLWGGPHNEQFF. CDR3 DNA sequence: TGTGCCAGCAGCTTATGGGGTGGACCACACAATGAGCAGTTCTTC. The entire variable domain, with the rest obtained from reference TRBV13 and TRBJ2-1, is as follows: AAGVIQSPRHLIKEKRETATLKCYPIPRHDTVYWYQQGPGQDPQFLISFYEKMQSDKGSIPDRFSAQQFSDYHSELNMSSLELGDSALYFCASSLWGGPHNEQFFGPGTRLTVL.

This clonotype was recorded a few times. This chain uses TRBV12-3 or TRBV12-4 with TRBJ2-1; no firm D call. The CDR3 has 13 residues. The V and J ends lost 5 bases and 7 bases respectively, with 12 bases between them. CDR3 residues: CASSLTSPNEQFF. The CDR3, as DNA: TGTGCCAGCAGTCTGACCTCGCCGAATGAGCAGTTCTTC.

The rearrangement links TRBV11-3 to TRBJ2-3, with 10 bases fitting TRBD2. This CDR3 contains 15 residues. Unmatched junction bases numbered 4, after V lost 3 bases and J lost 4 bases. The germline CDR1 and CDR2 sequences are SGHNT and YENEEA. The CDR3 bases are TGTGCCAGCAGCTTGCCGCTAGCGGGAGCAGATACGCAGTATTTT. As protein: CASSLPLAGADTQYF. The full variable domain, rest sourced from reference TRBV11-3 and TRBJ2-3, is EAGVVQSPRYKIIEKKQPVAFWCNPISGHNTLYWYLQNLGQGPELLIRYENEEAVDDSQLPKDRFSAERLKGVDSTLKIQPAELGDSAVYLCASSLPLAGADTQYFGPGTRLTVL.

The table lists this clonotype with a few counts. The chain is built from TRBV12-5 and TRBJ2-3; 8 positions match TRBD1. Germline CDR1 LGHNT, CDR2 FRNRAP. This CDR3 has 16 residues. J gave up 4 bases and V 6 bases, and 12 bases lay outside the gene matches. The CDR3 spells CASGPGQASLADTQYF. DNA for the CDR3: TGTGCTAGTGGGCCGGGACAGGCTTCTTTGGCAGATACGCAGTATTTT.

This clonotype was counted a few times. The genes are TRBV5-1 and TRBJ2-1; D gene uncertain. Trimming removed 0 bases from V and 8 bases from J, with 15 bases in between. CDR3 length: 15 residues. The V gene's germline CDR1 is SGHRS and CDR2 YFSETQ. CDR3 DNA sequence: TGCGCCAGCAGCTTGGAAGGAACGGACCAGGATGAGCAGTTCTTC. Residues: CASSLEGTDQDEQFF.